This T cell receptor (beta chain) derives from a study of cytomegalovirus exposure and HLA in healthy donors. With regard to this clone: Its specificity is unknown.

After removal of 2 bases from V and 6 bases from J, the junction contained 5 bases not matched to a gene. Germline CDR1 is LNHNV and CDR2 is YYDKDF (reference sequence). This CDR3 region has 14 residues. Notes on the study in general: Later work showed greater clonal expansion in HLA-associated TCR beta chains than in equally common others. According to reports, the classifier identified cytomegalovirus status with high specificity and sensitivity. Reportedly, TCR beta sequences accurately predicted HLA-A and HLA-B alleles in most subjects. When the data were analyzed later, several of the most significant clusters appeared to be linked to common viral pathogens.

PCR primers comprised 60 Vbeta and 13 Jbeta primers. Data came from immunoSEQ multiplex PCR; TCRdb stores just in-frame clones and leaves some out. This table holds 150,000 to 200,000 clones, 78% found once. This TCR was sampled from a woman aged 30 to 39 in good health and CMV-seropositive. The chain couples TRBV15 to TRBJ1-2, with TRBD1 identical over 8 bases. The sequencing sample was made of PBMCs. CDR3 DNA: TGTGCCACCAGCAGACCAGACAGGGGACATGGCTACACCTTC. It is translated as CATSRPDRGHGYTF.